A selection of T cell receptor beta chains follows, all from one sample in a study of blood T cell repertoires in COVID-19. Sequencing used immunoSEQ multiplex PCR; TCRdb keeps in-frame clones, though not all of them. The table includes under 200,000 clones, approximately 88% detected once. What was sequenced was peripheral blood. The receptors here all came from a man between 18 and 29 years old with active or convalescent COVID-19. Each CDR3 is given with its conserved first and last residue. D genes are given only for firm matches. Clone size is given for some rows only: seen once, a few or many times, or a class if the clone is expanded.

>TRBV25-1|TRBD1|TRBJ1-4|-
CASSIPGTGAEKLFF
>TRBV12-3/TRBV12-4|-|TRBJ2-7|once
CASSDRDFYEQYF
>TRBV4-2|TRBD1|TRBJ1-2|-
CASSQATGDFTYGYTF
>TRBV4-3|TRBD1|TRBJ2-2|-
CASGQGQNTGELFF
>TRBV10-3|TRBD2|TRBJ2-1|-
CAISENDSGNEQFF
>TRBV5-6|-|TRBJ1-4|-
CASSYRTVDNEKLFF
>TRBV15|TRBD1|TRBJ1-1|-
CATSKPRQGGTEAFF
>TRBV11-2|TRBD2|TRBJ2-3|-
CASSWTSSTDTQYF
>TRBV28|-|TRBJ1-5|-
CASSRRGKGNQPQHF
>TRBV4-1|-|TRBJ1-5|few
CASSQDPKYQPQHF
>TRBV7-2|TRBD1|TRBJ2-2|-
CASSPWTGGNTGELFF
>TRBV3-1/TRBV3-2|-|TRBJ1-2|-
CASSQEGRDDYGYTF
>TRBV2|TRBD2|TRBJ2-7|once
CASSLAGVTYEQYF
>TRBV28|TRBD2|TRBJ2-1|-
CASSLTTSGSHNEQFF
>TRBV7-2|-|TRBJ2-3|-
CASRGAGTDTQYF
>TRBV5-1|TRBD2|TRBJ2-3|once
CASSLVAGGTADTQYF
>TRBV25-1|TRBD2|TRBJ2-3|-
CASRGTSGYTQYF
>TRBV5-1|-|TRBJ2-5|-
CASSFKSKGDGETQYF
>TRBV6-5|TRBD1|TRBJ2-2|-
CASRGTANTGELFF
>TRBV30|-|TRBJ2-3|-
CAWSVFSADTQYF
>TRBV18|-|TRBJ1-5|-
CASSPGGDQPQHF
>TRBV6-5|-|TRBJ2-3|-
CASRSLQGSTDTQYF
>TRBV4-2|-|TRBJ2-1|-
CASSQGVQTSQFF
>TRBV6-1|TRBD2|TRBJ2-3|-
CASSEKEGVFGGRDTQYF
>TRBV6-5|TRBD1|TRBJ2-4|-
CASRPGQGDIQYF
>TRBV6-5|-|TRBJ2-7|-
CASSYSSGAYEQYF
>TRBV5-6|TRBD2|TRBJ2-1|few
CASSLGLAGSSYNEQFF
>TRBV3-1/TRBV3-2|-|TRBJ1-1|-
CASSPEVGSLNTEAFF
>TRBV6-5|-|TRBJ1-4|-
CASSYLSRGGNEKLFF
>TRBV28|TRBD1|TRBJ2-3|-
CAIQDRGLSDTQYF
>TRBV9|TRBD1|TRBJ1-2|-
CASSVQGQVNNYGYTF
>TRBV7-6|-|TRBJ1-3|-
CASSYSGGSGNTIYF
>TRBV19|TRBD2|TRBJ2-7|-
CASSVGTSGNNEQYF
>TRBV11-2|-|TRBJ2-1|-
CASSLQGPYNEQFF
>TRBV15|TRBD1|TRBJ1-1|-
CATSRSGTVNTEAFF
>TRBV15|TRBD2|TRBJ2-5|-
CATSREATSGVRETQYF
>TRBV3-1/TRBV3-2|TRBD2|TRBJ2-5|-
CASSRRTSGRQETQYF
>TRBV6-1|TRBD1|TRBJ1-1|few
CASSDGLYGTGNTEAFF
>TRBV19|TRBD1|TRBJ1-4|-
CASSRDRDNEKLFF
>TRBV7-2|TRBD2|TRBJ2-3|-
CASTETSGGAYTQYF
>TRBV27|-|TRBJ2-3|few
CASSSGHLQDTQYF
>TRBV19|TRBD1|TRBJ1-1|-
CASSMTGLEAFF
>TRBV15|TRBD1|TRBJ2-7|-
CATSREGTVVSYEQYF
>TRBV5-5|-|TRBJ1-3|-
CASSLRPGDHSGNTIYF
>TRBV30|TRBD1|TRBJ1-2|-
CACRRDRSQVNYGYTF
>TRBV24-1|TRBD2|TRBJ2-3|-
CATSDFWGGCSDTQYF
>TRBV2|-|TRBJ1-3|-
CASSPEPGNTIYF
>TRBV6-6|TRBD1|TRBJ1-3|-
CASSPDRAGNTIYF